This T cell receptor (beta chain) was profiled in a study of low-dose radiotherapy and immunotherapy resistance in tumors. On the study more broadly: Cohort 2 patients were irradiated with 1 Gy every two weeks, reaching 13 Gy over 26 weeks. The regimen for patients comprised intravenous nivolumab 240 mg every two weeks plus intravenous ipilimumab 1 mg/kg every six weeks.

Gene-specific TRAV and TRBV primers were used for first-strand cDNA, covering alpha and beta chains. With a constant-region primer and a V-primer adapter, TCRs were subjected to about 20 PCR cycles of amplification. One entry per CDR3 protein, called by TCRdb with MiXCR from the reads. The sample lists approximately 90,000 distinct CDR3 sequences; roughly a sixth were seen once. Time point defined: before trial treatment. Inclusion covered patients whose advanced solid tumors lacked tumor-infiltrating lymphocytes. This specimen was PBMCs, taken before treatment. This TCR came from a male donor with prostate cancer.

CDR3 bases: TGTGCCAGCAGTGAACGCCCCCCGACAGATAGCAATCAGCCCCAGCATTTT. Amino acid sequence: CASSERPPTDSNQPQHF. The chain uses TRBV2 and TRBJ1-5, with TRBD1 as a possible D gene (5 bases). This CDR3 is 17 amino acids long. CDR1 SNHLY and CDR2 FYNNEI come from the germline V gene. Deletions cut 2 bases from V and 0 bases from J, with 14 bases between.